This T cell receptor beta chain was sequenced during a study of blood T cell repertoires in COVID-19. Study as a whole: COVID-19 samples from acute and convalescent phases originated in the United States, Italy and Spain.

Per the original methods: Quantification of nucleated cells was approximated via reference gene primer amplification. Sequencing used immunoSEQ multiplex PCR; TCRdb keeps in-frame clones, though not all of them. V, J and clone size were drawn from that table, and D and trimming were deduced from the DNA. This table has some 220,000 clones, more than 65% appearing once. Germline CDR1 reads SGHNT; CDR2 reads YYREEE (reference sequence). The CDR3 sequence is 15 residues long. The junction had 10 bases not matched to a gene; V was cut back by 4 bases and J by 6 bases. The chain carries TRBV5-4 and TRBJ1-1; 9 nucleotides agree with TRBD1. Sequenced: peripheral blood. This sequence originates from an older woman with acute or convalescent COVID-19. This CDR3 is CASSPGTGWKAEAFF. CDR3 nucleotide sequence: TGTGCCAGCAGCCCAGGGACAGGGTGGAAGGCTGAAGCTTTCTTT.